The rows below give T cell receptor beta chains drawn from one sample of a study of post-analysis software for immune sequencing data. A single record per CDR3 protein comes from TCRdb applying MiXCR to the PCR reads. This table has about 760,000 distinct CDR3 sequences, roughly 27% appearing once. Sequencing was done on a sample of blood. All receptors come from a girl aged 5-17 years with multiple sclerosis. Each CDR3 is given with its conserved first and last residue. The D gene is left open where the match is weak. Clone size, where shown, is once, few, many, or a class for clones that have expanded.

j_gene	v_gene	d_gene	abundance	CDR3nt	CDR3aa
TRBJ2-5	TRBV6-6	NA	NA	TGTGCCTGCAGTTACTCACGGGTAGAGACCCAGTACTTC	CACSYSRVETQYF
TRBJ2-7	TRBV10-2	NA	many	TGCGCCAGCAGCAGTATTAGCGTCTCCTCCTACGAGCAGTACTTC	CASSSISVSSYEQYF
TRBJ2-1	TRBV7-2	NA	NA	TGTGCCAGCAGCTCCCTAGTTGACCGGGGGCAGTTCTTC	CASSSLVDRGQFF
TRBJ1-4	TRBV2	TRBD1	NA	TGTGCCAGCAATGATCCGCGACAGGGGAGGGGTGAAAAACTGTTTTTT	CASNDPRQGRGEKLFF
TRBJ2-7	TRBV7-2	NA	NA	TGTGCCAGCAGCTTAGCACTAGACGAGCAGTACTTC	CASSLALDEQYF
TRBJ2-3	TRBV20-1	NA	NA	TGCAGTGCGAACCTCCGGGTACCCTCAGATACGCAGTATTTT	CSANLRVPSDTQYF
TRBJ2-7	TRBV29-1	NA	many	TGCAGCGTTGAGGTTACTCGGGGCGAGCAGTACTTC	CSVEVTRGEQYF
TRBJ2-1	TRBV5-1	NA	NA	TGCGCCAGCACCACAGGGGCGGGGGTATACGACAATGAGCAGTTCTTC	CASTTGAGVYDNEQFF
TRBJ2-6	TRBV7-9	TRBD2	NA	TGTGCCAGCAGCCATCCTATAGCGGGAGGCAACTCTGGGGCCAACGTCCTGACTTTC	CASSHPIAGGNSGANVLTF
TRBJ1-5	TRBV20-1	NA	few	TGCAGTGGATGGGACGATAGCAATCAGCCCCAGCATTTT	CSGWDDSNQPQHF
TRBJ2-5	TRBV7-9	NA	NA	TGTGCCGGCAGCTTGGGCGTTGCGGGACGGACCCCTTTCCAGCAGTACTTC	CAGSLGVAGRTPFQQYF
TRBJ1-1	TRBV20-1	NA	NA	TGCAGTGCTTCAGCCAGGACTGAAGCTTTCTTT	CSASARTEAFF
TRBJ1-4	TRBV10-3	TRBD1	NA	TGTGCCATCAGCGATCCGGACAGGGGGCGGGTTAATGAAAAACTGTTTTTT	CAISDPDRGRVNEKLFF
TRBJ2-7	TRBV29-1	TRBD1	few	TGCAGCGTTCTAGGACAGGGTGGTTCCTACGAGCAGTACTTC	CSVLGQGGSYEQYF
TRBJ2-7	TRBV20-1	NA	many	TGCAGTGCCGCCGTGGGGGAGCAGTACTTC	CSAAVGEQYF
TRBJ1-1	TRBV27	NA	NA	TGTGCCAGCAGTTTACTGAGAGGCACTGAAGCTTTCTTT	CASSLLRGTEAFF
TRBJ2-3	TRBV2	TRBD2	NA	TGTGCCAGCAGTGGCGGGAGGACTAGCACAGATACGCAGTATTTT	CASSGGRTSTDTQYF
TRBJ2-3	TRBV7-9	TRBD2	NA	TGTGCCACTGGGCCTAGCGGGAGAACAGATACGCAGTATTTT	CATGPSGRTDTQYF
TRBJ2-7	TRBV28	TRBD1	few	TGTGCCAGCAATGACAAGGGGACAGGGGGCGGTTACGAGCAGTACTTC	CASNDKGTGGGYEQYF
TRBJ2-1	TRBV4-3	NA	NA	TGCGCCAGCAGCCAAGTACAGCGGGCGCATGAGCAGTTCTTC	CASSQVQRAHEQFF
TRBJ1-1	TRBV4-1	TRBD1	NA	TGCGCCAGCTCCGAAATGGACAGGAACAAAGCTTTCTTT	CASSEMDRNKAFF
TRBJ2-1	TRBV28	TRBD1	NA	TGTGCCAGCGACCAACCCCGGGACAGTACAGACAATGAGCAGTTCTTC	CASDQPRDSTDNEQFF
TRBJ2-6	TRBV20-1	TRBD2	many	TGCAGTGCCCAGCGGGGGGCTACTGGGGCCAACGTCCTGACTTTC	CSAQRGATGANVLTF
TRBJ2-7	TRBV7-9	TRBD2	few	TGTGCCAGCAGCGTTGGGACTAGCGGCCCAAGGGGCTACGAGCAGTACTTC	CASSVGTSGPRGYEQYF
TRBJ2-7	TRBV6-5	NA	NA	TGTGCCAGCAGTTATCGGTCAGGGGTAACCTACGAGCAGTACTTC	CASSYRSGVTYEQYF
TRBJ2-5	TRBV7-8	NA	NA	TGTGCCAGCAGCTTAGCCTGGGGGCCAGAGACCCAGTACTTC	CASSLAWGPETQYF